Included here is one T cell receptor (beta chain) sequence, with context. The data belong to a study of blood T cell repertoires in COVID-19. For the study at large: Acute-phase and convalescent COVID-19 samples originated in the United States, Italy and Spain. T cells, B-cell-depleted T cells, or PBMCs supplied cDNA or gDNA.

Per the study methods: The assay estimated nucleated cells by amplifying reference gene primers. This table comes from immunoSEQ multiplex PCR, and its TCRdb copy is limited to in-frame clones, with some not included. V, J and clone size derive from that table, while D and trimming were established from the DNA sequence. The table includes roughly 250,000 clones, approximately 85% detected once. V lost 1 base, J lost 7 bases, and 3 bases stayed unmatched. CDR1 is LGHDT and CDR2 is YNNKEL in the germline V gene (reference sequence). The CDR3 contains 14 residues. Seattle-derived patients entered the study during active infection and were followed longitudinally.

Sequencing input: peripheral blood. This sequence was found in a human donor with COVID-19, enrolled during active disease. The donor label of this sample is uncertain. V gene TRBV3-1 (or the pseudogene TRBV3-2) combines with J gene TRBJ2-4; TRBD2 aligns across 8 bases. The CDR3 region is CASSQGPSGNIQYF. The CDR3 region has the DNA TGTGCCAGCAGCCAAGGCCCTAGCGGGAACATTCAGTACTTC.